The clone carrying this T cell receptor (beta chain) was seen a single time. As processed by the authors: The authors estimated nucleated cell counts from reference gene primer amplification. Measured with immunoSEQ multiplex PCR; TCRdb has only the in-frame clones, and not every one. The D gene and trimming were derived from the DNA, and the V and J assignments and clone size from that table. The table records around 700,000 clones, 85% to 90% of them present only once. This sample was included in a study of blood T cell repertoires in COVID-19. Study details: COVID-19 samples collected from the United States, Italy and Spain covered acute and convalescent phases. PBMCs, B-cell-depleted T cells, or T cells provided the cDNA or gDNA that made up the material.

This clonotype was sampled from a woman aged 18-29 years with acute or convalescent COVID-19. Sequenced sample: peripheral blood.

This CDR3 reads CASSPTDRGYNSPLHF. DNA for the CDR3: TGTGCCAGTAGTCCCACGGACAGGGGCTATAATTCACCCCTCCACTTT. This chain uses TRBV19 with TRBJ1-6; 9 bases fit TRBD1. Per the germline V gene, CDR1 is LNHDA and CDR2 is SQIVND (reference sequence). V lost 5 bases, J lost 3 bases, and 5 bases stayed unmatched. This CDR3 spans 16 amino acids.